This T cell receptor (beta chain) was sequenced in a study of response to subunit inactivated influenza vaccine. Whole-study findings and limits: A suggestion made by the authors is that each seasonal influenza vaccination recruits few new T cells.

From the RT-PCR reads, TCRdb called clonotypes with MiXCR, one entry per CDR3 protein. The sample gives hundreds of thousands of distinct CDR3 sequences, about 18% of which show up once; roughly a tenth is in the top ten. The CDR3 contains 17 residues. Looked up from germline, CDR1 is MNHEY and CDR2 is SMNVEV (reference sequence). V lost 3 bases to trimming and J lost 6 bases; unmatched junction nucleotides: 12. In regard to this clonotype: What it binds is not known.

The genes are TRBV27 and TRBJ2-7, with 12 nucleotides matching TRBD2. The TCR comes from a man aged 50 or older who received an inactivated influenza vaccine. The specimen was PBMCs from blood, collected 4 to 6 days after vaccination. This CDR3 reads CASSFVPSGRAWVEQYF. The CDR3, as DNA: TGTGCCAGCAGTTTCGTTCCTAGCGGGAGGGCTTGGGTCGAGCAGTACTTC.